The 26 T cell receptor beta chains listed next were all sequenced from one sample in a study of Graves' ophthalmopathy and Graves' hyperthyroidism. Amplifying from RNA transcripts, the study obtained TCR beta CDR3 regions. HTBI primers were used in a first-round RT-PCR, which preceded a second-round multiplex PCR. Via MiXCR, TCRdb re-called the multiplex PCR reads, giving one row per CDR3 protein. The sample includes around 1,200,000 distinct CDR3 sequences, 36% of them seen just once. Source material: peripheral blood or thyroid tissue (not recorded which). These receptors were obtained from an adult man with Graves' hyperthyroidism.

V and J are TRBV29-1 and TRBJ1-1; 8 bases agree with TRBD1. The CDR3 is 12 amino acids. Germline assignment: CDR1 SQVTM and CDR2 ANQGSEA. J was trimmed by 4 bases and V by 7 bases; bases with no gene match: 5. CDR3 sequence: CSGGQEGTEAFF. CDR3 nucleotide sequence: TGCAGCGGGGGACAGGAGGGCACTGAAGCTTTCTTT.

The chain couples TRBV20-1 to TRBJ2-7; D is possibly TRBD1 (5 bases). The germline V gene encodes CDR1 DFQATT and CDR2 SNEGSKA (reference sequence). This CDR3 has 16 residues. V was pared by 0 bases and J by 0 bases, with 15 bases between. The CDR3 here is CSARDPFYRNSYEQYF. The CDR3 DNA reads TGCAGTGCTAGAGATCCGTTCTACAGGAACTCCTACGAGCAGTACTTC.

The chain is built from TRBV24-1 and TRBJ1-5; D not certain. V lost 0 bases to trimming and J lost 7 bases, with 9 bases between them. The germline gives CDR1 KGHDR, CDR2 SFDVKD. The CDR3 sequence is 14 residues long. CDR3 region: CATSDLGEAQPQHF. The CDR3 bases are TGTGCCACCAGTGATTTGGGGGAGGCCCAGCCCCAGCATTTT.

The rearrangement joins TRBV2 to TRBJ2-7, with D possibly called TRBD1 or TRBD2 (6 bases each). This CDR3 is 14 amino acids long. The germline gives CDR1 SNHLY, CDR2 FYNNEI. Trimming cost V 7 bases and J 2 bases, with 15 bases left between them. Here the CDR3 reads CASIAGHRPYEQYF. The CDR3 bases are TGTGCCAGCATCGCGGGACACCGTCCCTACGAGCAGTACTTC.

J is TRBJ1-1 and V is TRBV7-2, with TRBD1 matching 11 bases. CDR3 size: 15 residues. Germline CDR1 and CDR2: SGHTA and FQGNSA. V was pared by 5 bases and J by 8 bases, with 10 bases of the junction left unmatched. The CDR3 loop is CASSRRDRGSDEAFF. For the CDR3, the DNA is TGTGCCAGCAGCCGACGGGACAGGGGGTCCGACGAAGCTTTCTTT.

This clonotype was found many times. V gene TRBV12-3 or TRBV12-4 combines with J gene TRBJ1-1, with 11 nucleotides matching TRBD1. Losses at the gene ends were 5 bases for V and 1 base for J; bases not matched to a gene: 3. This CDR3 is 15 amino acids long. CDR3: CASSTGQGANTEAFF. CDR3 coding DNA: TGTGCCAGCAGTACAGGACAGGGGGCGAACACTGAAGCTTTCTTT.

This clonotype was counted between two and nine times. The rearrangement links TRBV2 to TRBJ2-5; 11 positions match TRBD2. Per the germline V gene, CDR1 is SNHLY and CDR2 is FYNNEI. The V segment lost 8 bases and the J segment 5 bases; nucleotides outside the gene matches: 10. The CDR3 is made up of 15 amino acids. The CDR3 region is CASLLAGESSETQYF. In nucleotides, the CDR3 is TGTGCCAGCCTACTAGCGGGAGAGAGCAGTGAGACCCAGTACTTC.

The V and J genes are TRBV15 and TRBJ2-5; D gene ambiguous. Trimming left V 0 bases short and J 13 bases short, with 3 bases between. The germline V gene has CDR1 LNHNV and CDR2 YYDKDF (reference sequence). The CDR3 loop spans 9 amino acids. The CDR3 sequence is CATSRDPYF. CDR3 nucleotides: TGTGCCACCAGCAGAGACCCGTACTTC.

Ten or more counts support this clonotype. This chain joins TRBV15 and TRBJ1-5; no clear D. The CDR3 has 13 amino acids. Germline V CDR1 and CDR2: LNHNV, YYDKDF (reference sequence). The ends were cut back, 1 base at V and 2 bases at J, with 3 bases in the middle. The CDR3 DNA reads as TGTGCCACCAGCAGAGCTGGCAATCAGCCCCAGCATTTT. Translation gives CATSRAGNQPQHF.

This chain connects TRBV12-3 or TRBV12-4 to TRBJ2-7, with a tentative D call TRBD2 (6 bases). This CDR3 has 14 residues. V shed 2 bases and J shed 3 bases, with 11 bases lying between them. The CDR3 sequence: CASSLRPGDYEQYF. The CDR3 DNA sequence: TGTGCCAGCAGTTTACGGCCGGGAGACTACGAGCAGTACTTC.

The rearrangement joins TRBV6-6 to TRBJ2-2; 7 bases map to TRBD1. This CDR3 contains 14 residues. Germline V gives CDR1 MNHNY, CDR2 SVGAGI (reference sequence). The trim removed 8 bases at V and 5 bases at J, leaving 8 bases unmatched. The CDR3 DNA follows: TGTGCCAGCTCCTTTGAGGGGGCTACCGGGGAGCTGTTTTTT. Its translation: CASSFEGATGELFF.

Worth noting for this clonotype: Since a much larger clone is just one base distant, this may be a read error. Lacking the conserved final phenylalanine or tryptophan, this CDR3 likely reflects a read error. The chain uses TRBV29-1 and TRBJ1-2; D may be TRBD1 (5 bases). CDR3 length: 16 amino acids. Trimming took off 0 bases at V and 2 bases at J, with 16 bases between the two ends. Germline CDR1 SQVTM, CDR2 ANQGSEA. The CDR3 loop reads CSVEDDPDRGNYGYTL. The CDR3 DNA reads as TGCAGCGTTGAAGATGACCCAGACAGAGGGAACTATGGCTACACCCTC.

This clonotype was found many times. The chain combines TRBV29-1 with TRBJ2-7, with 12 bases that match TRBD2. This CDR3 is 15 amino acids long. CDR1 is SQVTM and CDR2 is ANQGSEA in the germline V gene. V lost 3 bases, J lost 3 bases, and 6 bases stayed unmatched. The CDR3 loop is CSVDLLAGGHYEQYF. The CDR3 DNA reads as TGCAGCGTTGACTTACTAGCGGGGGGCCACTACGAGCAGTACTTC.

In this sample, this clonotype turned up many times. The CDR3 spells CSVDGQGYWTEAFF. The CDR3 coding sequence is TGCAGCGTTGATGGGCAGGGGTATTGGACTGAAGCTTTCTTT. The chain employs TRBV29-1 and TRBJ1-1, with a possible D match to TRBD1 (6 bases). From germline, CDR1 is SQVTM and CDR2 ANQGSEA. The V end was cut by 3 bases, the J end by 5 bases, with 16 bases between. CDR3 length: 14 amino acids.

In this sample, this clonotype turned up a few times. The J gene is TRBJ2-7, the V gene TRBV7-2, with D possibly matching TRBD2 (7 bases). This CDR3 has 17 amino acids. The ends were cut back, 3 bases at V and 4 bases at J, with 22 bases in the middle. CDR1 is SGHTA, CDR2 FQGNSA, per germline. CDR3 sequence reads: CASSFWGGAGGSYEQYF. CDR3 nucleotides: TGTGCCAGCAGCTTCTGGGGGGGGGCTGGGGGAAGTTACGAGCAGTACTTC.

The sample holds many counts of this clonotype. The chain carries TRBV12-3 or TRBV12-4 and TRBJ1-1; D remains unclear. Between the trimmed V and J ends, which lost 5 bases and 12 bases, there was a span of 16 bases. The CDR3 loop spans 12 amino acids. The CDR3, as DNA: TGTGCCAGCAGTCTGACCAACGCGGCCTCTTTCTTT. Translation: CASSLTNAASFF.

This clonotype appeared a single time. This chain connects TRBV9 to TRBJ1-1; D uncertain. Germline V gives CDR1 SGDLS, CDR2 YYNGEE. The CDR3 loop spans 13 amino acids. V was shortened by 2 bases and J by 3 bases, with 8 bases between the two germline ends. The CDR3 loop is CASSVLADTEAFF. The CDR3 coding sequence is TGTGCCAGCAGCGTCCTCGCGGACACTGAAGCTTTCTTT.

Notes on this clonotype: A much larger clone sits a single nucleotide away, making a read error possible. V usage is TRBV7-2 and J usage is TRBJ1-2; D is unclear. Germline V gives CDR1 SGHTA, CDR2 FQGNSA. The CDR3 runs to 15 residues. The CDR3 DNA follows: TGTGCCACCAGCCCTATCGACCGTCTAACCTATGGCTACACCTTC. As protein: CATSPIDRLTYGYTF.

This clonotype occurred many times. The gene calls are TRBV11-2 and TRBJ1-2, with D unclear. This CDR3 comprises 14 residues. Trimming removed 4 bases at V and 2 bases at J, with 11 bases between. Per the germline V gene, CDR1 is SGHAT and CDR2 is FQNNGV. The CDR3 DNA reads as TGTGCCAGCAGCTCGTGGGGAGGGAACTATGGCTACACCTTC. It yields the protein CASSSWGGNYGYTF. Supplemented by reference TRBV11-2 and TRBJ1-2, the full variable domain reads EAGVAQSPRYKIIEKRQSVAFWCNPISGHATLYWYQQILGQGPKLLIQFQNNGVVDDSQLPKDRFSAERLKGVDSTLKIQPAKLEDSAVYLCASSSWGGNYGYTFGSGTRLTVV.

This clonotype came up a few times. V is TRBV5-1 and J is TRBJ2-2, with 9 bases lining up with TRBD2. The CDR3 runs to 16 residues. CDR1 is SGHRS, CDR2 YFSETQ, per germline. Unmatched junction bases numbered 5, after V lost 0 bases and J lost 5 bases. The CDR3 DNA is TGCGCCAGCAGCTTGGGAGCGGGAGGTCGTACCGGGGAGCTGTTTTTT. It yields the protein CASSLGAGGRTGELFF.

This clonotype was picked up many times. The chain couples TRBV9 to TRBJ1-4; D gene uncertain. Trimming removed 3 bases from V and 7 bases from J, with 16 bases in between. The CDR3 is 15 residues long. Germline CDR1 is SGDLS and CDR2 is YYNGEE. This CDR3 reads CASSAAGGLAEKLFF. CDR3 DNA: TGTGCCAGCAGCGCGGCGGGTGGTCTGGCTGAAAAACTGTTTTTT.

This clonotype occurred a few times. This chain links TRBV5-4 with TRBJ2-7; tentative D call: TRBD1 (5 bases). V lost 2 bases to trimming and J lost 3 bases, with 12 bases between them. Germline values: CDR1 SGHNT, CDR2 YYREEE (reference sequence). This CDR3 has 14 residues. The CDR3 loop reads CASSLSGPFYEQYF. The DNA for the CDR3 is TGTGCCAGCAGCTTATCAGGGCCCTTCTACGAGCAGTACTTC. Full variable domain (outside the CDR3, taken from reference TRBV5-4 and TRBJ2-7): ETGVTQSPTHLIKTRGQQVTLRCSSQSGHNTVSWYQQALGQGPQFIFQYYREEENGRGNFPPRFSGLQFPNYSSELNVNALELDDSALYLCASSLSGPFYEQYFGPGTRLTVT.

This clonotype showed up many times. CDR3 coding DNA: TGTGCCAGCAGCCGGGGACAGTTGGGCACTGAAGCTTTCTTT. It is translated as CASSRGQLGTEAFF. The genes are TRBV7-9 and TRBJ1-1; 7 nucleotides agree with TRBD1. The CDR3 runs to 14 residues. In germline, CDR1 is SEHNR, CDR2 FQNEAQ (reference sequence). Unmatched junction bases numbered 7, after V lost 5 bases and J lost 4 bases.

This clonotype occurred a few times. This sequence joins TRBV20-1 and TRBJ2-6; D gene ambiguous. The V gene's germline CDR1 is DFQATT and CDR2 SNEGSKA (reference sequence). CDR3 length: 12 amino acids. V was clipped by 0 bases and J by 4 bases, with 1 base between them. CDR3 DNA sequence: TGCAGTGCTAGAGAGGGGGCCAACGTCCTGACTTTC. Its protein product is CSAREGANVLTF.

V gene TRBV7-9 combines with J gene TRBJ2-7; D not certain. Germline CDR1 and CDR2: SEHNR and FQNEAQ (reference sequence). V shed 4 bases and J shed 3 bases, with 10 bases lying between them. The CDR3 spans 13 residues. The CDR3 nucleotides are TGTGCCAGCAGCTCCATTTGGGGCTACGAGCAGTACTTC. Translation: CASSSIWGYEQYF.

This clonotype was counted a few times. The CDR3 spells CASSLGTQGSYTF. CDR3 sequence (DNA): TGTGCCAGCAGTTTGGGGACACAGGGTAGCTACACCTTC. The rearrangement uses TRBV12-3 or TRBV12-4 and TRBJ1-2; D may be TRBD1 (6 bases). This CDR3 spans 13 amino acids. With 3 bases removed from V and 9 bases from J, the gap between germline ends came to 14 bases.